These 30 T cell receptor beta chains share one sample of origin, sequenced in a study of T cell responses to AZD1222 COVID-19 vaccine. The data were produced by immunoSEQ multiplex PCR, yet TCRdb's version contains in-frame clones alone and is incomplete. The data contain around 110,000 clones, just over 85% of them singletons. The starting material was peripheral blood, obtained on day 0 of AZD1222 vaccination. The receptors come from an adult in good health.

V gene TRBV7-3 combines with J gene TRBJ2-3, with 9 bases fitting TRBD1. The germline gives CDR1 SGHTA, CDR2 FQGTGA. After removal of 4 bases from V and 1 base from J, the junction contained 0 bases not matched to a gene. The CDR3 totals 14 residues. CDR3 loop: CASSWTGGTDTQYF. The DNA of the CDR3 is TGTGCCAGCAGCTGGACAGGGGGCACAGATACGCAGTATTTT.

The chain is built from TRBV9 and TRBJ1-6; maybe TRBD1 (6 bases). The CDR3 is 13 residues long. V lost 3 bases and J lost 8, with 9 bases in between. CDR1 and CDR2 (germline): SGDLS, YYNGEE. The CDR3 DNA sequence: TGTGCCAGCAGCGACCAGGGGTATTCACCCCTCCACTTT. Its protein product is CASSDQGYSPLHF.

The J gene is TRBJ2-7, the V gene TRBV6-5; 8 bases align to TRBD2. Germline V gene data show CDR1 as MNHEY and CDR2 as SVGAGI. The junction had 9 bases not matched to a gene; V was cut back by 6 bases and J by 2 bases. This CDR3 comprises 15 residues. CDR3 DNA: TGTGCCAGCAGACATTCAACGGGAGGGACCTACGAGCAGTACTTC. As protein: CASRHSTGGTYEQYF.

This clone was detected only once. The V and J genes are TRBV4-1 and TRBJ1-6; possible D gene TRBD1, 5 bases. Germline CDR1 MGHRA, CDR2 YSYEKL. CDR3 size: 15 residues. The V and J ends lost 3 bases and 3 bases respectively, with 9 bases between them. The CDR3 coding sequence is TGCGCCAGCAGCCAGCAGACAGTCTATAATTCACCCCTCCACTTT. Residues: CASSQQTVYNSPLHF.

This chain uses TRBV6-5 with TRBJ2-1, with D perhaps matching TRBD2 (5 bases). The germline CDR1 and CDR2 sequences are MNHEY and SVGAGI. This CDR3 has 14 amino acids. V lost 4 bases to trimming and J lost 4 bases, with 11 bases between them. In nucleotides, the CDR3 is TGTGCCAGCAGTTCCCGGACTGAGTACAATGAGCAGTTCTTC. This gives the protein CASSSRTEYNEQFF.

The chain has TRBV5-1 and TRBJ1-1; no definite D call. CDR3 length equals 14 residues. V was shortened by 0 bases and J by 1 base, with 7 bases between the two germline ends. Per the germline V gene, CDR1 is SGHRS and CDR2 is YFSETQ. CDR3 coding DNA: TGCGCCAGCAGCTTGGTTCCAGCGAACACTGAAGCTTTCTTT. Translation gives CASSLVPANTEAFF.

In its sample, this clone was seen once. The chain joins TRBV18 to TRBJ1-5, with 8 positions matching TRBD1. The V and J ends lost 5 bases and 4 bases, in that order; junction bases with no gene match: 1. In germline, CDR1 is KGHSH, CDR2 LQKENI. The CDR3 runs to 13 residues. This chain's CDR3 is CASSNRGNQPQHF. CDR3 nucleotides: TGTGCCAGCTCAAACAGGGGGAATCAGCCCCAGCATTTT.

This clone was found once. CDR3 nucleotide sequence: TGTGCCTGGAGTCCCGGGACGGATCTGGGCTACACCTTC. Protein product: CAWSPGTDLGYTF. The gene calls are TRBV30 and TRBJ1-2, with D perhaps TRBD1 (5 bases). Germline values: CDR1 GTSNPN, CDR2 SVGIG (reference sequence). This CDR3 contains 13 residues. The germline V and J ends were trimmed by 2 bases and 8 bases, with 15 bases remaining between them.

The CDR3 region is CASSLVGTEAFF. CDR3 nucleotides: TGCGCCAGCAGCTTGGTCGGCACTGAAGCTTTCTTT. The V gene is TRBV5-1, the J gene TRBJ1-1; no reliable D call. CDR1 and CDR2 (germline): SGHRS, YFSETQ. The CDR3 is 12 residues long. V was shortened by 0 bases and J by 4 bases, with 4 bases between the two germline ends.

The chain combines TRBV6-2 or TRBV6-3 with TRBJ1-5; 8 bases fit TRBD1. V gave up 5 bases and J gave up 9 bases; unmatched junction bases: 9. Germline CDR1 and CDR2: MNHEY and SVGEGT. There are 14 residues in the CDR3. The CDR3 loop reads CASSRTGMRVPQHF. CDR3 in DNA: TGTGCCAGCAGTCGGACAGGGATGAGGGTGCCCCAGCATTTT.

The chain combines TRBV4-2 with TRBJ2-5; D not certain. This CDR3 is built from 16 residues. V dropped 1 base and J dropped 1 base, with 13 bases sitting between them. Per the germline V gene, CDR1 is LGHNA and CDR2 is YNFKEQ. CDR3 protein: CASSQARSHSQETQYF. The CDR3 nucleotides are TGTGCCAGCAGCCAAGCTCGGTCCCACTCCCAAGAGACCCAGTACTTC.

V is TRBV7-9 and J is TRBJ1-2, with D maybe TRBD1 (6 bases). There are 15 residues in the CDR3. From germline, CDR1 is SEHNR and CDR2 FQNEAQ (reference sequence). V lost 5 bases, J lost 3 bases, and 16 bases lay in between. CDR3 DNA: TGTGCCAGCAGCACTAGGGGCGGGACATACTATGGCTACACCTTC. Amino acids: CASSTRGGTYYGYTF. Full variable domain (rest looked up from reference TRBV7-9 and TRBJ1-2): DTGVSQNPRHKITKRGQNVTFRCDPISEHNRLYWYRQTLGQGPEFLTYFQNEAQLEKSRLLSDRFSAERPKGSFSTLEIQRTEQGDSAMYLCASSTRGGTYYGYTFGSGTRLTVV.

The rearrangement joins TRBV28 to TRBJ2-7, with 8 bases identical to TRBD1. Germline CDR1 is MDHEN and CDR2 is SYDVKM. The junction had 8 bases not matched to a gene; V was cut back by 2 bases and J by 2 bases. The CDR3 length is 16 residues. The CDR3 sequence: CASSLGGTGVPYEQYF. The DNA of the CDR3 is TGTGCCAGCAGTTTAGGAGGGACAGGCGTACCCTACGAGCAGTACTTC.

This clone occurred once. The chain has TRBV6-1 and TRBJ1-2; a possible D gene is TRBD1 (5 bases). The germline V gene encodes CDR1 MNHNS and CDR2 SASEGT. The V end was cut by 3 bases, the J end by 5 bases, with 22 bases between. This CDR3 comprises 17 residues. The CDR3 coding sequence is TGTGCCAGCAGTGATATATCCGGGACTCCCGATTTTTATGGCTACACCTTC. Encoded protein: CASSDISGTPDFYGYTF.

The chain carries TRBV28 and TRBJ1-6, with D perhaps matching TRBD1 (6 bases). From germline, CDR1 is MDHEN and CDR2 SYDVKM. The CDR3 sequence is 17 residues long. The V end was cut by 6 bases, the J end by 7 bases, with 22 bases between. The DNA of the CDR3 is TGTGCCAGCAGCACCCGCTCCACAGGGAAAGGGAATTCACCCCTCCACTTT. Amino acid sequence: CASSTRSTGKGNSPLHF.

For this clone: This CDR3 is also generated by other DNA sequences in the sample. The gene calls are TRBV28 and TRBJ1-2; D may be TRBD1 (5 bases). The V gene's germline CDR1 is MDHEN and CDR2 SYDVKM. CDR3 length equals 12 residues. V gave up 3 bases and J gave up 4 bases, with 6 bases separating them. CDR3 bases: TGTGCCAGCAGTTTGGGGGGCTATGGCTACACCTTC. The encoded protein is CASSLGGYGYTF.

This clone was detected only a few times. The V gene is TRBV3-1 (or the pseudogene TRBV3-2), the J gene TRBJ2-4, with D possibly TRBD1 on 6 matching bases. Germline CDR1 reads LGHDT; CDR2 reads YNNKEL (reference sequence). Trimming took off 4 bases at V and 0 bases at J, with 10 bases between the two ends. This CDR3 has 15 amino acids. CDR3 nucleotide sequence: TGTGCCAGCAGCCCCCGGACAGAAGCCAAAAACATTCAGTACTTC. Translation gives CASSPRTEAKNIQYF.

CDR3 DNA: TGTGCCAGCAGCGGGAGGGGTCTGGCGGGGGGTTACAATGAGCAGTTCTTC. It translates to CASSGRGLAGGYNEQFF. The genes are TRBV9 and TRBJ2-1, with 8 bases identical to TRBD2. The V gene's germline CDR1 is SGDLS and CDR2 YYNGEE. Trimming cost V 3 bases and J 4 bases; bases outside gene matches: 12. The CDR3 sequence is 17 residues long.

This clone was recorded only once. The chain uses TRBV5-1 and TRBJ2-5, with D hard to call. Germline V gene sequence: CDR1 SGHRS, CDR2 YFSETQ. The CDR3 loop spans 14 amino acids. Trimming stripped 5 bases from V and 1 base from J, with 12 bases between. The CDR3 sequence is CASRTTSSQETQYF. The DNA for the CDR3 is TGCGCCAGCAGGACAACCAGCTCCCAAGAGACCCAGTACTTC.

The chain combines TRBV27 with TRBJ2-1; unclear D gene. Trimming removed 3 bases at V and 0 bases at J, with 12 bases between. CDR1 is MNHEY, CDR2 SMNVEV, per germline (reference sequence). This CDR3 region has 16 residues. The CDR3 DNA reads as TGTGCCAGCAGTTTCGTGCGTGATCTCTCCTACAATGAGCAGTTCTTC. Encoded protein: CASSFVRDLSYNEQFF.

The chain employs TRBV18 and TRBJ2-5; possibly TRBD1 for D (5 bases). V gave up 2 bases and J gave up 1 base, with 14 bases separating them. The CDR3 consists of 16 residues. Germline V gene data show CDR1 as KGHSH and CDR2 as LQKENI. The CDR3 bases are TGTGCCAGCTCACCAATTCTCCAGGGCGCCCAAGAGACCCAGTACTTC. It yields the protein CASSPILQGAQETQYF.

The gene calls are TRBV11-2 and TRBJ2-5; weak D call: TRBD2 (5 bases). CDR1 is SGHAT and CDR2 is FQNNGV in the germline V gene. This CDR3 is 14 amino acids long. Trimming cost V 0 bases and J 2 bases, with 7 bases left between them. The CDR3 here is CASSLEAAQETQYF. In DNA form, the CDR3 reads TGTGCCAGCAGCTTAGAAGCGGCTCAAGAGACCCAGTACTTC. The complete variable domain, with remaining parts taken from reference TRBV11-2 and TRBJ2-5, reads EAGVAQSPRYKIIEKRQSVAFWCNPISGHATLYWYQQILGQGPKLLIQFQNNGVVDDSQLPKDRFSAERLKGVDSTLKIQPAKLEDSAVYLCASSLEAAQETQYFGPGTRLLVL.

The chain carries TRBV7-9 and TRBJ1-3, with D tentatively TRBD1 (5 bases). Per germline, CDR1 SEHNR and CDR2 FQNEAQ (reference sequence). V lost 1 base and J 0 bases, leaving 10 bases between the germline ends. The CDR3 spans 16 residues. The CDR3 is CASSLGQGLSGNTIYF. The CDR3 region has the DNA TGTGCCAGCAGCTTAGGTCAGGGACTCTCTGGAAACACCATATATTTT.

The chain joins TRBV19 to TRBJ1-5, with D possibly matching TRBD1 (5 bases). This CDR3 is built from 15 residues. The V end was cut by 3 bases, the J end by 2 bases, with 11 bases between. CDR1 is LNHDA, CDR2 SQIVND, per germline (reference sequence). CDR3 coding DNA: TGTGCCAGTAGTATCCCAGGGACCGGCAATCAGCCCCAGCATTTT. It encodes CASSIPGTGNQPQHF. The variable domain in full, with the rest retrieved from reference TRBV19 and TRBJ1-5, is DGGITQSPKYLFRKEGQNVTLSCEQNLNHDAMYWYRQDPGQGLRLIYYSQIVNDFQKGDIAEGYSVSREKKESFPLTVTSAQKNPTAFYLCASSIPGTGNQPQHFGDGTRLSIL.

This rearrangement joins TRBV6-6 to TRBJ1-1; D remains ambiguous. This CDR3 region has 14 residues. Between the trimmed V and J ends, which lost 2 bases and 2 bases, there was a span of 9 bases. Germline-derived CDR1 and CDR2 are MNHNY and SVGAGI (reference sequence). CDR3 bases: TGTGCCAGCAGTTACGTGGACGTAAACACTGAAGCTTTCTTT. It specifies CASSYVDVNTEAFF.

The J gene is TRBJ1-2, the V gene TRBV2; no firm D call. The CDR3 contains 12 residues. Germline loops: CDR1 SNHLY, CDR2 FYNNEI. The V end was cut by 5 bases, the J end by 1 base, with 5 bases between. The CDR3 DNA reads as TGTGCCAGCAGTAGTGTTAACTATGGCTACACCTTC. As protein: CASSSVNYGYTF.

CDR3 loop: CASSPPTGALPNQPQHF. CDR3 nucleotide sequence: TGTGCCAGCAGTCCGCCAACAGGGGCCCTCCCCAATCAGCCCCAGCATTTT. V gene TRBV2 combines with J gene TRBJ1-5; TRBD1 matches at 7 bases. CDR1 and CDR2 (germline): SNHLY, FYNNEI. The CDR3 extends over 17 amino acids. Germline trimming cut 5 bases from V and 3 bases from J; bases unmatched to any gene: 13.

The chain recombines TRBV9 with TRBJ2-7; D may be TRBD1 (6 bases). Germline V gives CDR1 SGDLS, CDR2 YYNGEE. Trimming removed 1 base from V and 2 bases from J, with 16 bases in between. The CDR3 contains 16 residues. The CDR3 reads CASSVLWTAKPYEQYF. In nucleotides, the CDR3 is TGTGCCAGCAGCGTATTGTGGACAGCGAAGCCCTACGAGCAGTACTTC.

The table lists this clone with a count of one. The J gene is TRBJ2-5, the V gene TRBV6-2 or TRBV6-3; D is perhaps TRBD1 (5 bases). The ends were cut back, 4 bases at V and 6 bases at J, with 18 bases in the middle. Germline CDR1 MNHEY, CDR2 SVGEGT. CDR3 length equals 15 residues. The CDR3 here is CASSWPPGRRKTQYF. CDR3 nucleotide sequence: TGTGCCAGCAGTTGGCCCCCAGGGCGACGCAAGACCCAGTACTTC.

Written as DNA, the CDR3 is TGCGCCAGCAACGAAATCTCCGGGGCTAACTATGGCTACACCTTC. Amino acid sequence: CASNEISGANYGYTF. The rearrangement joins TRBV5-1 to TRBJ1-2; D unclear. Trimming left V 6 bases short and J 0 bases short, with 15 bases between. This CDR3 region has 15 residues. Germline V gene lookup returns CDR1 SGHRS and CDR2 YFSETQ.